The 17 T cell receptor beta chains reported below all come from one sample, sequenced in a study of cytomegalovirus exposure and HLA in healthy donors. With 60 Vbeta and 13 Jbeta primers, the PCR was carried out. TCRdb's table, derived via immunoSEQ multiplex PCR, lists solely in-frame clones and lacks some. The data contain roughly 190,000 clones, around 80% of them singletons. Sequencing was performed on PBMCs. The source of these receptors is a woman aged 18-29 years in good health and CMV-seronegative.

The rearrangement links TRBV6-5 to TRBJ1-1; weak D call: TRBD1 (5 bases). This CDR3 contains 14 residues. Germline CDR1 and CDR2: MNHEY and SVGAGI. Trimming shortened V by 6 bases and J by 5 bases, and 16 bases separated the two germline ends. The CDR3 reads CASRGRGVRTEAFF. The CDR3 DNA sequence: TGTGCCAGCAGGGGTCGGGGGGTTAGGACTGAAGCTTTCTTT.

This chain connects TRBV18 to TRBJ1-1; no clear D. The length of the CDR3 is 14 residues. The V gene lost 5 bases and the J gene lost 7 bases, with 17 bases spanning the gap. CDR1 and CDR2 from the germline V gene are KGHSH and LQKENI. This CDR3 is CASSDDNGWVEAFF. The DNA for the CDR3 is TGTGCCAGCTCAGACGACAATGGTTGGGTTGAAGCTTTCTTT.

In DNA form, the CDR3 reads TGCGCCAGCAGCGAGACCGGGGCCGGGGAGCTGTTTTTT. It specifies CASSETGAGELFF. The chain couples TRBV4-3 to TRBJ2-2; D may be TRBD2 (5 bases). CDR1 LGHNA and CDR2 YSLEER come from the germline V gene. This CDR3 is built from 13 residues. Trimming shortened V by 5 bases and J by 6 bases, and 10 bases separated the two germline ends.

The rearrangement links TRBV5-6 to TRBJ2-1; 7 positions agree with TRBD1. This CDR3 contains 16 residues. With V trimmed by 0 bases and J by 2 bases, 5 bases remained unmatched. The germline CDR1 and CDR2 sequences are SGHDT and YYEEEE. In nucleotides, the CDR3 is TGTGCCAGCAGCTTGGCGACAGGGCTAACCTACAATGAGCAGTTCTTC. It is translated as CASSLATGLTYNEQFF.

The chain uses TRBV28 and TRBJ2-7, with D perhaps TRBD2 (6 bases). V lost 6 bases, J lost 11 bases, and 20 bases lay in between. CDR1 is MDHEN and CDR2 is SYDVKM in the germline V gene. The CDR3 spans 13 residues. CDR3 region: CASSPGDVGAEYF. The CDR3 bases are TGTGCCAGCAGCCCGGGGGATGTTGGGGCGGAGTACTTC.

J is TRBJ1-6 and V is TRBV5-1, with D possibly being TRBD1 (5 bases). Trimming shortened V by 5 bases and J by 4 bases, and 13 bases separated the two germline ends. Germline CDR1 and CDR2: SGHRS and YFSETQ. This CDR3 spans 15 amino acids. The DNA of the CDR3 is TGCGCCAGCAGGGCGGGGACCGAGTATAATTCACCCCTCCACTTT. Protein product: CASRAGTEYNSPLHF.

This CDR3 is CASSLRGTGIFSAVGEQYF. For the CDR3, the DNA is TGTGCCAGCAGCTTGCGTGGGACAGGGATCTTCAGCGCCGTTGGCGAGCAGTACTTC. The V gene is TRBV5-6, the J gene TRBJ2-7; 9 nucleotides line up with TRBD1. After removal of 1 base from V and 6 bases from J, the junction contained 20 bases not matched to a gene. This CDR3 has 19 amino acids. Germline V gene lookup returns CDR1 SGHDT and CDR2 YYEEEE.

This sequence joins TRBV7-2 and TRBJ2-5; the match to TRBD1 covers 7 bases. In germline, CDR1 is SGHTA, CDR2 FQGNSA. With 1 base clipped from V and 1 base from J, the junction kept 6 bases outside the gene matches. The CDR3 is made up of 16 amino acids. In DNA form, the CDR3 reads TGTGCCAGCAGCTTAGGGCAAGGGACAGTCCAAGAGACCCAGTACTTC. It encodes CASSLGQGTVQETQYF. Filled out from reference TRBV7-2 and TRBJ2-5, the complete variable domain reads GAGVSQSPSNKVTEKGKDVELRCDPISGHTALYWYRQSLGQGLEFLIYFQGNSAPDKSGLPSDRFSAERTGGSVSTLTIQRTQQEDSAVYLCASSLGQGTVQETQYFGPGTRLLVL.

This clone was recorded a few times. The J gene is TRBJ2-2, the V gene TRBV18, with 9 bases that match TRBD2. The germline V gene has CDR1 KGHSH and CDR2 LQKENI. This CDR3 is 17 amino acids long. V shed 6 bases, J shed 0 bases, and the junction held 8 bases outside the gene matches. The CDR3 nucleotides read TGTGCCAGCTCTCGACTAGCGGAAAAGGCGAACACCGGGGAGCTGTTTTTT. Translated, it gives CASSRLAEKANTGELFF.

The V and J genes are TRBV30 and TRBJ2-3; 11 bases line up with TRBD2. Per the germline V gene, CDR1 is GTSNPN and CDR2 is SVGIG (reference sequence). This CDR3 is built from 16 residues. V was clipped by 1 base and J by 0 bases; unmatched bases: 3. The CDR3 sequence is CAWSEGTSGSTDTQYF. The CDR3 region has the DNA TGTGCCTGGAGTGAAGGGACTAGCGGTAGCACAGATACGCAGTATTTT.

The rearrangement links TRBV30 to TRBJ2-5, with 13 bases that match TRBD2. V trimming: 3 bases; J trimming: 5 bases; junction bases outside the gene matches: 6. CDR1 is GTSNPN, CDR2 SVGIG, per germline (reference sequence). The CDR3 length is 15 residues. The CDR3, as DNA: TGTGCCTGGAGCCGGACTAGCGGGAGCGGTGAGACCCAGTACTTC. It is translated as CAWSRTSGSGETQYF.

A few counts support this clone. V usage is TRBV4-3 and J usage is TRBJ2-7; D perhaps matches TRBD1 (5 bases). Germline values: CDR1 LGHNA, CDR2 YSLEER. V gave up 0 bases and J gave up 2 bases, with 8 bases separating them. The CDR3 has 14 residues. For the CDR3, the DNA is TGCGCCAGCAGCCAAGACGCAGGGCCCTACGAGCAGTACTTC. It is translated as CASSQDAGPYEQYF.

The chain carries TRBV19 and TRBJ2-1; 9 bases map to TRBD1. Germline lookup yields CDR1 LNHDA and CDR2 SQIVND (reference sequence). This CDR3 is built from 18 residues. Losses at the gene ends were 5 bases for V and 0 bases for J; bases not matched to a gene: 11. CDR3 protein: CASSYGTGSLGSYNEQFF. The CDR3 DNA follows: TGTGCCAGTAGTTACGGGACAGGGTCTTTGGGCTCCTACAATGAGCAGTTCTTC.

J is TRBJ1-4 and V is TRBV10-1; D is unresolved. Germline CDR1 is WNHNN and CDR2 is SYGVQD (reference sequence). Trimming stripped 8 bases from V and 3 bases from J, with 10 bases between. The CDR3 runs 13 residues. The DNA for the CDR3 is TGCGCCAGCGCCGCAGCGCCTAATGAAAAACTGTTTTTT. It codes for CASAAAPNEKLFF.

This chain connects TRBV7-9 to TRBJ2-1; 9 bases agree with TRBD1. This CDR3 has 14 amino acids. Unmatched junction bases numbered 10, after V lost 7 bases and J lost 9 bases. Germline values: CDR1 SEHNR, CDR2 FQNEAQ (reference sequence). The CDR3 nucleotides are TGTGCCAGCAACCCTCCCGGGACAGGGAGTGAGCAGTTCTTC. It encodes CASNPPGTGSEQFF.

The chain uses TRBV19 and TRBJ1-2; possibly TRBD1 for D (6 bases). The germline gives CDR1 LNHDA, CDR2 SQIVND (reference sequence). The CDR3 runs to 15 residues. Deletions cut 1 base from V and 6 bases from J, with 15 bases between. DNA of the CDR3: TGTGCCAGTAGTATAGTCAGCGGGGGCCCGAATGGCTACACCTTC. This codes for CASSIVSGGPNGYTF.

CDR3 nucleotide sequence: TGCGCCAGCCACATGACAGGCCTAGGAGTGGGGCCCCAAGAGACCCAGTACTTC. Its translation is CASHMTGLGVGPQETQYF. The genes are TRBV5-1 and TRBJ2-5, with D possibly being TRBD1 (6 bases). The length of the CDR3 is 18 residues. The germline CDR1 and CDR2 sequences are SGHRS and YFSETQ. Trimming took 7 bases from V and 1 from J, leaving 26 bases between them.